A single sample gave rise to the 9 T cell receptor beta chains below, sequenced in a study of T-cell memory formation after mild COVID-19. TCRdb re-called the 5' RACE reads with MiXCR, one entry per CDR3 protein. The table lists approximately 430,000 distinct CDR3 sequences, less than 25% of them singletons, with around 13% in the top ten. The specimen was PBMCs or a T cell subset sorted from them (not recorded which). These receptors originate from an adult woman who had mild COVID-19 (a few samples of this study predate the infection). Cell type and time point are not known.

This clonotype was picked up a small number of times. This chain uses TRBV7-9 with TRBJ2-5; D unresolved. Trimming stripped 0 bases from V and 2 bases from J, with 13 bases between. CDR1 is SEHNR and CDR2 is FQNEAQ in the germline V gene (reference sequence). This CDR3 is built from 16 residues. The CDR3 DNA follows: TGTGCCAGCAGCTTAGCGGTGATTCGACAACAAGAGACCCAGTACTTC. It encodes CASSLAVIRQQETQYF.

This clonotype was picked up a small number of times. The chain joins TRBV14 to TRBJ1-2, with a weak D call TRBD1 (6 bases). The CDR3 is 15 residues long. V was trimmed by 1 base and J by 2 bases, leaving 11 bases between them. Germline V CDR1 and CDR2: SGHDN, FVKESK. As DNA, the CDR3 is TGTGCCAGCAGCCAAGTGGACAGTTTCAACTATGGCTACACCTTC. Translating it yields CASSQVDSFNYGYTF.

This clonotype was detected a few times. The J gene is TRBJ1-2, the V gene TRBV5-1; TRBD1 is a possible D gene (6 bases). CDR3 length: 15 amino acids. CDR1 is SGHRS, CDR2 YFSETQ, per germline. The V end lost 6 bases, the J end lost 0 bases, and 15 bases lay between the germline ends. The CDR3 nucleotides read TGCGCCAGCAAACAGGGTGATCTAGCTAACTATGGCTACACCTTC. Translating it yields CASKQGDLANYGYTF.

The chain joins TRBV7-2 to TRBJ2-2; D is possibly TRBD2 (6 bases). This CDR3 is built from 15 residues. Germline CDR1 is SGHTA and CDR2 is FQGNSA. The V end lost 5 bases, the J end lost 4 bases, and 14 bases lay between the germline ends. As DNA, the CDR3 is TGTGCCAGCAGCCTCCAGCGGAGGGGCACCGGGGAGCTGTTTTTT. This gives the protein CASSLQRRGTGELFF.

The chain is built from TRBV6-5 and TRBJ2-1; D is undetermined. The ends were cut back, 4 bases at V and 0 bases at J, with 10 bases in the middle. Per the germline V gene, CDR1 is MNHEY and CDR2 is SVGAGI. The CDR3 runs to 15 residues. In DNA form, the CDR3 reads TGTGCCAGCAGTTCGGCCCCAAGCTCCTACAATGAGCAGTTCTTC. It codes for CASSSAPSSYNEQFF.

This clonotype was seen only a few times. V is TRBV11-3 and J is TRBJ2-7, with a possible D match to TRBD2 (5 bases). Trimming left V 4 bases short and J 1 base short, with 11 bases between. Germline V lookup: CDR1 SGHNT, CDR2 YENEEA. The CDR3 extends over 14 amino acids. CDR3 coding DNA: TGTGCCAGCAGCTCGGGATCGATGTCCTACGAGCAGTACTTC. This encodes CASSSGSMSYEQYF. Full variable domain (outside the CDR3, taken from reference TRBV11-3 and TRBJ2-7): EAGVVQSPRYKIIEKKQPVAFWCNPISGHNTLYWYLQNLGQGPELLIRYENEEAVDDSQLPKDRFSAERLKGVDSTLKIQPAELGDSAVYLCASSSGSMSYEQYFGPGTRLTVT.

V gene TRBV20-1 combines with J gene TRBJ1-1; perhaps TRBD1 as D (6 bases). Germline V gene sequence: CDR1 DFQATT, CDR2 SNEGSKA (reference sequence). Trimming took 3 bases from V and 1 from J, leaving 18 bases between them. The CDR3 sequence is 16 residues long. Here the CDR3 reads CSARRQLDRSNTEAFF. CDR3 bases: TGCAGTGCTAGGAGGCAACTGGACAGATCGAACACTGAAGCTTTCTTT.

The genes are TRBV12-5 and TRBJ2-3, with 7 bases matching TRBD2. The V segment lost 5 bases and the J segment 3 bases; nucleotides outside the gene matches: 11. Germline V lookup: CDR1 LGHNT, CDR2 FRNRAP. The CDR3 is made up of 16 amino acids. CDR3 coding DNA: TGTGCTAGTGGTCATCCAACGGGAGGTATTACAGATACGCAGTATTTT. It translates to CASGHPTGGITDTQYF.

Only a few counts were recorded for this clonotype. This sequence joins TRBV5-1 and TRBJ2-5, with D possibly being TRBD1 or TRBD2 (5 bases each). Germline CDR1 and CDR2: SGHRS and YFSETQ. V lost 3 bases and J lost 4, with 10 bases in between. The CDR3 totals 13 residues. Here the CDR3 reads CASSSTRGETQYF. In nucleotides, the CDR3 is TGCGCCAGCAGCTCTACTAGGGGAGAGACCCAGTACTTC.